A single sample gave rise to the 19 T cell receptor beta chains below, sequenced in a study of cytomegalovirus exposure and HLA in healthy donors. Clones were sequenced by immunoSEQ multiplex PCR, and TCRdb holds only the in-frame ones, with some missing. Among about 160,000 clones listed, 70% to 90% were seen once. The sequencing input was PBMCs. These receptors all stem from a woman under 30 in good health and CMV-seronegative.

The gene calls are TRBV5-5 and TRBJ1-1; the match to TRBD1 covers 7 bases. Germline CDR1 is SGHKS and CDR2 is YYEKEE (reference sequence). Germline trimming cut 5 bases from V and 5 bases from J; bases unmatched to any gene: 12. The CDR3 loop spans 15 amino acids. The CDR3 here is CASRPKPGQRTEAFF. DNA of the CDR3: TGTGCCAGCAGGCCTAAACCGGGACAGAGAACTGAAGCTTTCTTT.

The CDR3 DNA is TGTGCCAGCAGTTGGCAGGGGGCCGCGAACACTGAAGCTTTCTTT. This gives the protein CASSWQGAANTEAFF. The chain recombines TRBV6-6 with TRBJ1-1; TRBD1 aligns across 8 bases. This CDR3 has 15 residues. V lost 4 bases and J lost 1; bases outside the gene matches: 5. CDR1 and CDR2 from the germline V gene are MNHNY and SVGAGI (reference sequence).

The genes are TRBV9 and TRBJ2-7; 10 positions match TRBD2. V lost 4 bases to trimming and J lost 2 bases; unmatched junction nucleotides: 6. The CDR3 is 15 residues long. Germline V gene lookup returns CDR1 SGDLS and CDR2 YYNGEE. CDR3 loop: CASSLGTSAPYEQYF. The CDR3 nucleotides read TGTGCCAGCAGCCTCGGGACTAGCGCACCCTACGAGCAGTACTTC.

This clone was detected only once. The chain is built from TRBV30 and TRBJ2-2; possibly TRBD1 for D (6 bases). This CDR3 is built from 15 residues. Germline assignment: CDR1 GTSNPN and CDR2 SVGIG (reference sequence). Trimming left V 0 bases short and J 8 bases short, with 16 bases between. The CDR3 DNA reads TGTGCCTGGAGTGTACCCAGGACAGAAATAGGGGAGCTGTTTTTT. Amino acids: CAWSVPRTEIGELFF.

This chain joins TRBV27 and TRBJ1-1, with D possibly matching TRBD1 (5 bases). The CDR3 loop spans 13 amino acids. The germline V gene has CDR1 MNHEY and CDR2 SMNVEV (reference sequence). The V and J ends lost 4 bases and 2 bases respectively, with 8 bases between them. The CDR3 loop is CASSWGGNTEAFF. CDR3 nucleotides: TGTGCCAGCAGTTGGGGGGGTAACACTGAAGCTTTCTTT.

The rearrangement uses TRBV11-2 and TRBJ2-7; D possibly corresponds to TRBD2 (5 bases). This CDR3 spans 13 amino acids. Trimming took off 2 bases at V and 6 bases at J, with 11 bases between the two ends. The germline V gene encodes CDR1 SGHAT and CDR2 FQNNGV. The CDR3 loop reads CASSLSTGSEQYF. CDR3 sequence (DNA): TGTGCCAGCAGCTTAAGTACGGGGTCCGAGCAGTACTTC.

The rearrangement uses TRBV7-2 and TRBJ2-7; 13 bases align to TRBD2. This CDR3 has 15 residues. Germline-derived CDR1 and CDR2 are SGHTA and FQGNSA. J lost 6 bases, V lost 1 base, and 3 bases had no gene match. CDR3 nucleotides: TGTGCCAGCAGCTTAGGGACTAGCGGGAGCGGCGAGCAGTACTTC. Amino acids: CASSLGTSGSGEQYF.

The chain employs TRBV14 and TRBJ2-1; weak D call: TRBD2 (7 bases). The CDR3 covers 14 residues. Germline lookup yields CDR1 SGHDN and CDR2 FVKESK. V lost 4 bases and J 7 bases, leaving 14 bases between the germline ends. The CDR3 bases are TGTGCCAGCAGCCGGGGGGGCTGGCGGAATGAGCAGTTCTTC. Residues: CASSRGGWRNEQFF.

The genes are TRBV10-3 and TRBJ1-2, with 9 bases identical to TRBD1. V lost 6 bases and J lost 3; bases outside the gene matches: 5. The CDR3 consists of 14 residues. Germline V gene data show CDR1 as ENHRY and CDR2 as SYGVKD. CDR3 amino acids: CAISPRQGDYGYTF. The CDR3 nucleotides are TGTGCCATCAGCCCACGACAGGGGGACTATGGCTACACCTTC.

The V and J genes are TRBV5-1 and TRBJ2-3; 8 nucleotides match TRBD2. This CDR3 spans 16 amino acids. Germline V gene data show CDR1 as SGHRS and CDR2 as YFSETQ. Losses at the gene ends were 3 bases for V and 0 bases for J; bases not matched to a gene: 6. The CDR3 sequence: CASSWGPSGSTDTQYF. Written as DNA, the CDR3 is TGCGCCAGCAGCTGGGGGCCTAGCGGGAGCACAGATACGCAGTATTTT.

With regard to this clone: An end of the junction does not agree with germline; a read error may underlie this. The gene calls are TRBV7-2 and TRBJ2-3; D tentatively fits TRBD1 or TRBD2 (5 bases each). Germline lookup yields CDR1 SGHTA and CDR2 FQGNSA. This CDR3 contains 14 residues. The CDR3 DNA sequence: TGTGCCAGCAGCATAGCGACAGGCACAGATACGCAGTATTTT. This sequence encodes CASSIATGTDTQYF.

The rearrangement links TRBV4-2 to TRBJ1-2; 8 bases are shared with TRBD1. Trimming cost V 4 bases and J 2 bases; bases outside gene matches: 6. This CDR3 is 15 amino acids long. Germline V gene sequence: CDR1 LGHNA, CDR2 YNFKEQ. The CDR3 DNA follows: TGTGCCAGCAGCCCGGACAGGGCGGCGAACTATGGCTACACCTTC. Its translation: CASSPDRAANYGYTF.

The chain joins TRBV19 to TRBJ2-2; 8 bases line up with TRBD2. V lost 8 bases and J lost 6; bases outside the gene matches: 8. Germline V gene lookup returns CDR1 LNHDA and CDR2 SQIVND (reference sequence). The CDR3 extends over 14 amino acids. The CDR3 here is CASFTSGRSGELFF. The DNA for the CDR3 is TGTGCCAGTTTTACAAGCGGGAGATCCGGGGAGCTGTTTTTT.

The chain couples TRBV5-6 to TRBJ1-1, with D possibly matching TRBD1 (5 bases). Germline V gene lookup returns CDR1 SGHDT and CDR2 YYEEEE. V was trimmed by 4 bases and J by 0 bases, leaving 16 bases between them. The CDR3 is made up of 16 amino acids. In nucleotides, the CDR3 is TGTGCCAGCAGCCCTACGGGACTGCTCATGAACACTGAAGCTTTCTTT. It is translated as CASSPTGLLMNTEAFF.

The rearrangement uses TRBV5-1 and TRBJ2-2; D unclear. The germline V gene encodes CDR1 SGHRS and CDR2 YFSETQ. This CDR3 has 16 residues. V was clipped by 0 bases and J by 4 bases, with 13 bases between them. Here the CDR3 DNA reads TGCGCCAGCAGCTTGGAGAGTGGGTGGAGCACCGGGGAGCTGTTTTTT. Translated, it gives CASSLESGWSTGELFF.

V gene TRBV19 combines with J gene TRBJ2-7, with 11 bases identical to TRBD2. J gave up 3 bases and V 6 bases, and 7 bases lay outside the gene matches. This CDR3 region has 15 residues. CDR1 and CDR2 (germline): LNHDA, SQIVND (reference sequence). This CDR3 reads CASSTSGSRVYEQYF. The DNA for the CDR3 is TGTGCCAGTAGCACTAGCGGGAGTCGGGTCTACGAGCAGTACTTC. The complete variable domain, with remaining parts taken from reference TRBV19 and TRBJ2-7, reads DGGITQSPKYLFRKEGQNVTLSCEQNLNHDAMYWYRQDPGQGLRLIYYSQIVNDFQKGDIAEGYSVSREKKESFPLTVTSAQKNPTAFYLCASSTSGSRVYEQYFGPGTRLTVT.

The rearrangement joins TRBV29-1 to TRBJ1-2, with 8 bases fitting TRBD1. Per the germline V gene, CDR1 is SQVTM and CDR2 is ANQGSEA. Trimming removed 6 bases from V and 4 bases from J; junction bases left unmatched: 19. The CDR3 is made up of 17 amino acids. The CDR3 reads CSVEISGGEHTSYGYTF. The DNA for the CDR3 is TGCAGCGTAGAAATTTCAGGGGGCGAGCACACCTCCTATGGCTACACCTTC.

This chain's CDR3 is CASSHQGRPPYSNQPQHF. DNA of the CDR3: TGTGCCAGCAGCCATCAGGGTAGGCCCCCTTATAGCAATCAGCCCCAGCATTTT. The chain employs TRBV27 and TRBJ1-5; TRBD1 might be the D (5 bases). The CDR3 is 18 amino acids. Trimming pared 6 bases from V and 0 bases from J, leaving 21 bases between. Looked up from germline, CDR1 is MNHEY and CDR2 is SMNVEV (reference sequence).

The chain employs TRBV12-5 and TRBJ1-1; the D gene is possibly TRBD1 (5 bases). Trimming took off 2 bases at V and 5 bases at J, with 15 bases between the two ends. Germline loops: CDR1 LGHNT, CDR2 FRNRAP. The CDR3 totals 15 residues. CDR3 sequence reads: CASGLLSRGGTEAFF. In nucleotides, the CDR3 is TGTGCTAGTGGTTTGTTGAGTAGGGGTGGAACTGAAGCTTTCTTT.